These T cell receptor beta chains were read from a single sample in a study of radiotherapy plus CTLA-4 blockade in lung cancer. This table comes from immunoSEQ multiplex PCR, and its TCRdb copy is limited to in-frame clones, with some not included. The sample lists some 64,000 clones; roughly three quarters were seen once. The specimen was peripheral blood, collected from a patient treated with radiotherapy plus ipilimumab. Every receptor here comes from a human donor with non-small cell lung cancer whose response to radiotherapy plus ipilimumab could not be evaluated. Some clones in this sample may be carry-over from other donors' samples. Both conserved end residues are trimmed from each CDR3. Each record gives: J gene, CDR3 length, V gene, CDR3 protein.

TRBJ1-4	13	TRBV10-3	AISAQGQANEKLF
TRBJ2-7	16	TRBV7-8	ASSLAPSWDTISYEQY
TRBJ2-3	13	TRBV5-1	ASSGGLGSTDTQY
TRBJ1-4	12	TRBV28	ASSQTGGTEKLF
TRBJ2-3	12	TRBV5-1	ASSSGQGADTQY
TRBJ1-3	12	TRBV7-2	ASSSGGARNTIY
TRBJ2-1	13	TRBV4-2	ASSQDSGLYNEQF
TRBJ1-1	11	TRBV7-9	ASSPFATTEAF
TRBJ1-2	13	TRBV4-2	ASSQDEQPIYGYT
TRBJ2-7	17	TRBV10-3	AISERGTSGGPIRYEQY
TRBJ2-1	14	TRBV9	ASSVGGSGSYNEQF
TRBJ1-2	12	TRBV6-6	ASSNPGQGYGYT
TRBJ2-3	15	TRBV27	ASSPTVVGGLTDTQY
TRBJ1-6	12	TRBV19	ASSIRGRDSPLH
TRBJ1-5	12	TRBV6-8	ASSLQGFFQPQH
TRBJ2-7	14	TRBV5-1	ASSLESLRSSYEQY
TRBJ2-7	10	TRBV6-1	ASSGGGYEQY
TRBJ2-5	12	TRBV7-2	ASSVYGVQETQY
TRBJ1-1	14	TRBV7-9	ASSRTLGLGNTEAF
TRBJ1-3	12	TRBV7-2	ASSLQVQGNTIY
TRBJ1-1	12	TRBV28	ASSSWDSRTEAF
TRBJ1-2	12	TRBV4-2	ASSTGGDNYGYT
TRBJ1-2	10	TRBV10-3	AISASTGQAS
TRBJ1-1	14	TRBV5-6	ASSLGGGRGETEAF
TRBJ2-7	9	TRBV30	AWTEGTEQY
TRBJ2-3	12	TRBV15	ATSSGGQPDTQY
TRBJ1-5	13	TRBV18	ASSPQGASNQPQH
TRBJ1-2	13	TRBV4-1	ASSQEGETGYGYT
TRBJ2-7	11	TRBV7-2	ASSDSYLWAQY
TRBJ1-4	12	TRBV28	ASSKGGPSEKLF
TRBJ2-3	12	TRBV6-6	ATNFAGGTDTQY
TRBJ2-5	12	TRBV7-2	ASSPGPGVWTQY
TRBJ1-6	13	TRBV30	AWIFSGGNNSPLH
TRBJ1-2	10	TRBV5-1	ASSLLDYGYT
TRBJ1-2	13	TRBV5-1	ASTPDPGGYYGYT
TRBJ2-3	11	TRBV10-3	AIRGSAGDTQY
TRBJ2-1	13	TRBV11-2	ASSLGQGSYNEQF
TRBJ1-1	12	TRBV25-1	ASSQTRAVTEAF
TRBJ2-1	12	TRBV2	ASVRGPSGDEQF
TRBJ1-1	12	TRBV19	ASSFRGLVTEAF
TRBJ1-2	11	TRBV2	ASGSGTGGLYT
TRBJ2-1	14	TRBV19	ASSLGDRGYYNEQF
TRBJ2-7	13	TRBV5-1	ASSSPSGGAYEQY
TRBJ1-1	12	TRBV7-2	ASKLQGFNTEAF
TRBJ1-4	10	TRBV6-1	ASSVRDEKLF